The clone carrying this TCR beta chain occurred a few times. Its antigen is not known. Then a second PCR, running roughly 7 to 12 cycles, was carried out with a sample-barcoded 5' primer and a J-beta primer mix. TCRdb redid the calling of the 5' RACE reads with MiXCR, one entry per CDR3 protein. The sample lists about 670,000 distinct CDR3 sequences; roughly 41% were seen once. These data are taken from a study of blood T cells in healthy people across ages. Study results and caveats: It was the long-lived donors that had more naive CD4+ cells and higher diversity than aged donors.

Extraction of total RNA produced a minimum of 5.5 micrograms from each sample. There are 16 residues in the CDR3. Germline CDR1 and CDR2: SEHNR and FQNEAQ (reference sequence). V was pared by 5 bases and J by 7 bases, with 12 bases of the junction left unmatched. The clonotype originates from an elderly man in good health. Sample: blood. This chain uses TRBV7-9 with TRBJ2-1; TRBD2 agrees at 9 bases. CDR3 residues: CASSRASGILSNEQFF. The CDR3 DNA sequence: TGTGCCAGCAGCCGCGCTAGCGGGATCCTTTCTAATGAGCAGTTCTTC.